This T cell receptor (beta chain) was recovered during a study of T cell responses to AZD1222 COVID-19 vaccine. Findings of the study overall: Spike-specific TCR breadth and depth were elevated following two AZD1222 doses.

The protocol was immunoSEQ multiplex PCR, while the TCRdb copy is restricted to in-frame clones and leaves out a portion. This repertoire shows approximately 89,000 clones, about 91% found once; its top ten account for around 5%. As concerns this clone: What it recognizes is unknown.

The source is an adult in good health. This specimen was peripheral blood, taken on day 0 of AZD1222 vaccination.

As DNA, the CDR3 is TGTGCCAGCAGCTTTGTTGCAACCTACGAGCAGTACTTC. The encoded protein is CASSFVATYEQYF. This rearrangement joins TRBV7-2 to TRBJ2-7; D remains ambiguous. V was trimmed by 3 bases and J by 2 bases, leaving 8 bases between them. This CDR3 contains 13 residues. Germline-derived CDR1 and CDR2 are SGHTA and FQGNSA.